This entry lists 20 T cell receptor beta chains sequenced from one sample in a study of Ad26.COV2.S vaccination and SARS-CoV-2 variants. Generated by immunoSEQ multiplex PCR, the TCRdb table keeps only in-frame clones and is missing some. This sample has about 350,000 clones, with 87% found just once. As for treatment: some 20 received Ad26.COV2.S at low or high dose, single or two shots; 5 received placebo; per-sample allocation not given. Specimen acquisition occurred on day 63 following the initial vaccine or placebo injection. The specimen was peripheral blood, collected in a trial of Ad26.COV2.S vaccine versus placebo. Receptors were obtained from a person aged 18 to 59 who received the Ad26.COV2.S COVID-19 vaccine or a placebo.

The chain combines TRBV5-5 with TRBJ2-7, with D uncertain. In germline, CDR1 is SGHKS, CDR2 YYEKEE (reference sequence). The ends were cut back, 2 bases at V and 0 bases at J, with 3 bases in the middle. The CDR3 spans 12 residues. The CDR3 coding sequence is TGTGCCAGCAGCTTAAGCTCCTACGAGCAGTACTTC. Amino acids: CASSLSSYEQYF.

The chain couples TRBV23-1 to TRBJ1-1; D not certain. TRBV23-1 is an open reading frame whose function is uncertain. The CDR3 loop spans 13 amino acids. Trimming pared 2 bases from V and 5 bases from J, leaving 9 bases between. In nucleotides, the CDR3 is TGCGCCAGCAGTCAAGCAGTTAGAACTGAAGCTTTCTTT. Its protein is CASSQAVRTEAFF.

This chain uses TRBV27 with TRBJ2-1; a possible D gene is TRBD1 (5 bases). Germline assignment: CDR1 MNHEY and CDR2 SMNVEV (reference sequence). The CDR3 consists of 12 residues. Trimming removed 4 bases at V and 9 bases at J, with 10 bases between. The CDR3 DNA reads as TGTGCCAGCAGTTACTACCAGGGTGAGCAGTTCTTC. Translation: CASSYYQGEQFF.

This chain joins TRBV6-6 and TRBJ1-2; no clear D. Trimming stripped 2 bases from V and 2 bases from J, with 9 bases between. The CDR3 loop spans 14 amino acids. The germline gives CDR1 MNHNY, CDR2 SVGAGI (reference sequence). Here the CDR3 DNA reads TGTGCCAGCAGTTACCAGACTACCAACTATGGCTACACCTTC. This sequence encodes CASSYQTTNYGYTF.

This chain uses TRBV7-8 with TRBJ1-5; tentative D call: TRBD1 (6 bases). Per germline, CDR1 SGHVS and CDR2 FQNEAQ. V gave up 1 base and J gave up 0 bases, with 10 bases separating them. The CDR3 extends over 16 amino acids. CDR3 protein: CASSLEVRGSNQPQHF. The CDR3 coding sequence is TGTGCCAGCAGCTTAGAAGTCAGGGGTAGCAATCAGCCCCAGCATTTT. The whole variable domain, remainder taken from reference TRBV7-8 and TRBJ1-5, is GAGVSQSPRYKVAKRGQDVALRCDPISGHVSLFWYQQALGQGPEFLTYFQNEAQLDKSGLPSDRFFAERPEGSVSTLKIQRTQQEDSAVYLCASSLEVRGSNQPQHFGDGTRLSIL.

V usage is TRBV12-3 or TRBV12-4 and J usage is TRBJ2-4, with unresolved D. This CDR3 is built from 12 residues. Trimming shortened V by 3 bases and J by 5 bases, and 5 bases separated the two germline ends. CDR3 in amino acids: CASSFNENIQYF. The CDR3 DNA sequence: TGTGCCAGCAGTTTCAACGAAAACATTCAGTACTTC.

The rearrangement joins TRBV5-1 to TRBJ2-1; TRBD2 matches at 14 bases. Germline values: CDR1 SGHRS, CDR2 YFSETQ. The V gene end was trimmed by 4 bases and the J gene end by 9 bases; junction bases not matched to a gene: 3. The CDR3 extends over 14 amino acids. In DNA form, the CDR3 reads TGCGCCAGCAGCGGGACTAGCGGGGGAACTGAGCAGTTCTTC. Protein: CASSGTSGGTEQFF.

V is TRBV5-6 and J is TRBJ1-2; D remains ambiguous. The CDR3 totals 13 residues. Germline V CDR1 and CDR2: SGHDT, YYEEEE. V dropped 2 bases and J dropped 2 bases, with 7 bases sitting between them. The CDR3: CASSFYRNYGYTF. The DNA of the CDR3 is TGTGCCAGCAGCTTCTATCGGAACTATGGCTACACCTTC.

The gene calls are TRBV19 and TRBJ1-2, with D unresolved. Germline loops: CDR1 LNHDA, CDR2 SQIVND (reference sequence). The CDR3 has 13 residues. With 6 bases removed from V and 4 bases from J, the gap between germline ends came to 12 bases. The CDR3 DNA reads TGTGCCAGTAGCATCCCCGGGAGCTATGGCTACACCTTC. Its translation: CASSIPGSYGYTF.

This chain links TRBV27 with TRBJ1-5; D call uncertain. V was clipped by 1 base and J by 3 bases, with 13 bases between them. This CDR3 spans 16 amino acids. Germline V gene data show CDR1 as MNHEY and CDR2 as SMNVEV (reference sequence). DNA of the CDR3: TGTGCCAGCAGTTTATTTTCCGGCGGAAACAATCAGCCCCAGCATTTT. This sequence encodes CASSLFSGGNNQPQHF.

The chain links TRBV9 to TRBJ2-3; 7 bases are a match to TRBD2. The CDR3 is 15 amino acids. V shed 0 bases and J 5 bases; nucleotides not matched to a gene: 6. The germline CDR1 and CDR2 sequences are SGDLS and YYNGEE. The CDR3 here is CASSVVGGSKDTQYF. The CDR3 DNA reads TGTGCCAGCAGCGTAGTGGGGGGGTCGAAAGATACGCAGTATTTT.

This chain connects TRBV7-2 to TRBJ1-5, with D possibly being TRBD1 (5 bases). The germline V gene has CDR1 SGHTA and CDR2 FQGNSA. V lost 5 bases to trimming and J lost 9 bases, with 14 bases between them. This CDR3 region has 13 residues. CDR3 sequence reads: CASSVREDRPQHF. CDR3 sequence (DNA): TGTGCCAGCAGCGTCAGGGAGGATCGGCCCCAGCATTTT. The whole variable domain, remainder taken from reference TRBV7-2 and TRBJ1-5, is GAGVSQSPSNKVTEKGKDVELRCDPISGHTALYWYRQSLGQGLEFLIYFQGNSAPDKSGLPSDRFSAERTGGSVSTLTIQRTQQEDSAVYLCASSVREDRPQHFGDGTRLSIL.

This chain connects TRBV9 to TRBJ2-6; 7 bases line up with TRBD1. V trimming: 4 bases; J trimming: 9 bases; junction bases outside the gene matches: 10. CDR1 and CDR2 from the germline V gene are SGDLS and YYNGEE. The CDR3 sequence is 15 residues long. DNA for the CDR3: TGTGCCAGCAGCCCCGGGACAGACCTTAACAACGTCCTGACTTTC. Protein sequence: CASSPGTDLNNVLTF. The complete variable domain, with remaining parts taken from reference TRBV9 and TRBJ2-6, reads DSGVTQTPKHLITATGQRVTLRCSPRSGDLSVYWYQQSLDQGLQFLIQYYNGEERAKGNILERFSAQQFPDLHSELNLSSLELGDSALYFCASSPGTDLNNVLTFGAGSRLTVL.

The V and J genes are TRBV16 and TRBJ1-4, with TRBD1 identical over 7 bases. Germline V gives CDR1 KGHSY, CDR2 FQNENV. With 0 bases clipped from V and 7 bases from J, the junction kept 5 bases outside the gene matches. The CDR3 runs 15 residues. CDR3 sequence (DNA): TGTGCCAGCAGCCAATCTCGACAGGGTGGTGAAAAACTGTTTTTT. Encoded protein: CASSQSRQGGEKLFF.

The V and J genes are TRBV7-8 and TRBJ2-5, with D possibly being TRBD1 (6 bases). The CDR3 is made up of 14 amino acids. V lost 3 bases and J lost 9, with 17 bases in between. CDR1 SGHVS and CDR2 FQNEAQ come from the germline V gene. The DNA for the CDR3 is TGTGCCAGCAGCTTGGCTCCAGGGGAAGGGGCCCAGTACTTC. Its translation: CASSLAPGEGAQYF.

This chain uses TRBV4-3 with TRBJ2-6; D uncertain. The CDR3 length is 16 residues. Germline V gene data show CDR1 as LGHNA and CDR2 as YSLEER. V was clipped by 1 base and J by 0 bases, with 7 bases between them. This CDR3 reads CASSQVVISGANVLTF. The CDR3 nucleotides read TGCGCCAGCAGCCAAGTAGTAATCTCTGGGGCCAACGTCCTGACTTTC.

DNA of the CDR3: TGTGCCAGCAGTTACCCCGACCTTGGAAACACCATATATTTT. Its protein product is CASSYPDLGNTIYF. The V gene is TRBV6-2 or TRBV6-3, the J gene TRBJ1-3, with D hard to call. This CDR3 contains 14 residues. The V gene lost 2 bases and the J gene lost 3 bases, with 8 bases spanning the gap. CDR1 is MNHEY and CDR2 is SVGEGT in the germline V gene.

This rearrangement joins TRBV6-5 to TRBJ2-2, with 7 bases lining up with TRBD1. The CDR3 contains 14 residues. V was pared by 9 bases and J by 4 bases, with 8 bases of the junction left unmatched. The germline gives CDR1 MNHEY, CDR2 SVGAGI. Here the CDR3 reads CASIGGFTTGELFF. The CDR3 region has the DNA TGTGCCAGTATAGGGGGCTTCACCACCGGGGAGCTGTTTTTT.

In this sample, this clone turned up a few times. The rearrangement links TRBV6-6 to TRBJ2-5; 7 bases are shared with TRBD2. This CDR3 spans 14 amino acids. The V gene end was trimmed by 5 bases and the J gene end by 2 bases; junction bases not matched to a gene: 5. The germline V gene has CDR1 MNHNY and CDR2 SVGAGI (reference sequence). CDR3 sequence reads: CASSPSGAQETQYF. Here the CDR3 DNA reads TGTGCCAGCAGTCCTAGCGGAGCTCAAGAGACCCAGTACTTC.

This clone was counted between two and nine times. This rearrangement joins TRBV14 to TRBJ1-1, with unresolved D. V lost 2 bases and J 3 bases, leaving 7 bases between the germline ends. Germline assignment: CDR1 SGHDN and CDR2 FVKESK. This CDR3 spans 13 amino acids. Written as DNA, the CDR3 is TGTGCCAGCAGCCAATCTACAGACACTGAAGCTTTCTTT. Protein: CASSQSTDTEAFF.